These T cell receptor beta chains were read from a single sample in a study of response to subunit inactivated influenza vaccine. MiXCR, run by TCRdb on the RT-PCR reads, gives a single entry per CDR3 protein. The data show 710,000 or so distinct CDR3 sequences, approximately 15% seen once. Material: PBMCs from blood, obtained about 11 days after vaccination. The receptor source for this set is a man in his fifties who received an inactivated influenza vaccine. Both conserved end residues are part of each CDR3. The order of the fields is D gene, V gene, J gene, clone size, CDR3 protein, CDR3 DNA. A D gene is named only where the DNA matches it firmly. Clone size, where shown, is once, few, many, or a class for clones that have expanded.

d_gene: NA; v_gene: TRBV29-1; j_gene: TRBJ2-7; abundance: few; CDR3aa: CSVSRGPLSSYEQYF; CDR3nt: TGCAGCGTTTCCAGGGGACCCCTTAGCTCCTACGAGCAGTACTTC
d_gene: NA; v_gene: TRBV12-3/TRBV12-4; j_gene: TRBJ2-3; abundance: NA; CDR3aa: CASRGGSSHTQYF; CDR3nt: TGTGCCAGCAGGGGCGGATCATCACATACGCAGTATTTT
d_gene: NA; v_gene: TRBV5-1; j_gene: TRBJ1-1; abundance: NA; CDR3aa: CASSTRDPNTEAFF; CDR3nt: TGCGCCAGCAGCACCCGGGACCCGAACACTGAAGCTTTCTTT
d_gene: NA; v_gene: TRBV24-1; j_gene: TRBJ2-5; abundance: NA; CDR3aa: CATSDFDGGVWETQYF; CDR3nt: TGTGCCACCAGTGATTTCGACGGCGGGGTTTGGGAGACCCAGTACTTC
d_gene: NA; v_gene: TRBV29-1; j_gene: TRBJ1-1; abundance: many; CDR3aa: CSVGEAMNTEAFF; CDR3nt: TGCAGCGTAGGAGAAGCGATGAACACTGAAGCTTTCTTT
d_gene: NA; v_gene: TRBV5-1; j_gene: TRBJ2-1; abundance: few; CDR3aa: CASSLIVPGVGYNEQFF; CDR3nt: TGCGCCAGCAGCTTGATCGTCCCAGGAGTCGGGTACAATGAGCAGTTCTTC
d_gene: NA; v_gene: TRBV12-3/TRBV12-4; j_gene: TRBJ1-5; abundance: few; CDR3aa: CASSLAWDQPQHF; CDR3nt: TGTGCCAGCAGTTTAGCGTGGGATCAGCCCCAGCATTTT
d_gene: NA; v_gene: TRBV20-1; j_gene: TRBJ2-5; abundance: few; CDR3aa: CSATKLETQYF; CDR3nt: TGCAGTGCCACCAAATTGGAGACCCAGTACTTC
d_gene: TRBD1; v_gene: TRBV7-8; j_gene: TRBJ2-1; abundance: few; CDR3aa: CASSLRGTRQGGNEQFF; CDR3nt: TGTGCCAGCAGCTTAAGGGGGACGCGACAGGGTGGTAATGAGCAGTTCTTC
d_gene: TRBD1; v_gene: TRBV5-1; j_gene: TRBJ2-2; abundance: NA; CDR3aa: CASSLVSGQYTGELFF; CDR3nt: TGCGCCAGCAGCTTGGTTTCGGGACAGTACACCGGGGAGCTGTTTTTT
d_gene: NA; v_gene: TRBV2; j_gene: TRBJ1-6; abundance: NA; CDR3aa: CARRTTQSPLHF; CDR3nt: TGTGCCAGAAGGACAACCCAATCACCCCTCCACTTT
d_gene: NA; v_gene: TRBV12-3/TRBV12-4; j_gene: TRBJ1-1; abundance: few; CDR3aa: CASQDGENTEAFF; CDR3nt: TGTGCCAGCCAGGACGGCGAGAACACTGAAGCTTTCTTT